These T cell receptor beta chains were read from a single sample in a study of OX40 agonist ivuxolimab in advanced cancers. Only in-frame clones appear in the TCRdb table, and some are missing; sequencing was by immunoSEQ multiplex PCR. The data contain about 50,000 clones, about 85% of them singletons. This specimen consisted of CD4+ or CD8+ T cells sorted from blood, obtained in a trial of the OX40 agonist ivuxolimab. Every receptor here comes from an adult with an advanced solid tumor such as melanoma, head and neck, liver or kidney cancer. CDR3s include the opening cysteine and the closing phenylalanine or tryptophan. Fields, in order: CDR3 protein, CDR3 DNA, D gene, clone size, V gene, J gene. D genes are given only for firm matches. Some rows mark clone size as missing; the rest say once, few, many or name a class of expanded clone.

CDR3aa: CASTEYNEQFF; CDR3nt: TGCGCCAGCACAGAATACAATGAGCAGTTCTTC; d_gene: -; abundance: -; v_gene: TRBV5-1; j_gene: TRBJ2-1
CDR3aa: CASSAGTSGNDEQFF; CDR3nt: TGTGCCAGCAGTGCCGGGACTAGCGGGAATGATGAGCAGTTCTTC; d_gene: TRBD2; abundance: once; v_gene: TRBV6-6; j_gene: TRBJ2-1
CDR3aa: CASSVDSLAAPGFF; CDR3nt: TGTGCCAGCAGCGTAGATTCTCTAGCGGCCCCTGGGTTCTTC; d_gene: TRBD2; abundance: -; v_gene: TRBV9; j_gene: TRBJ2-1
CDR3aa: CASSLGQVTIYGYTF; CDR3nt: TGTGCCAGCAGCTTAGGACAGGTGACGATCTATGGCTACACCTTC; d_gene: -; abundance: -; v_gene: TRBV7-2; j_gene: TRBJ1-2
CDR3aa: CASSVGSGAGRWSYEQYF; CDR3nt: TGTGCCAGCAGCGTAGGGTCGGGTGCGGGACGGTGGTCCTACGAGCAGTACTTC; d_gene: -; abundance: -; v_gene: TRBV11-3; j_gene: TRBJ2-7
CDR3aa: CASSPYQGSTEAFF; CDR3nt: TGTGCCAGCAGCCCCTATCAGGGGAGCACTGAAGCTTTCTTT; d_gene: -; abundance: -; v_gene: TRBV7-9; j_gene: TRBJ1-1
CDR3aa: CASDGTKGDEQYF; CDR3nt: TGTGCCAGCGACGGGACTAAGGGCGACGAGCAGTACTTC; d_gene: TRBD2; abundance: few; v_gene: TRBV28; j_gene: TRBJ2-7
CDR3aa: CASSLTREHTDTQYF; CDR3nt: TGTGCCAGCAGCTTAACACGGGAGCACACAGATACGCAGTATTTT; d_gene: -; abundance: -; v_gene: TRBV7-3; j_gene: TRBJ2-3
CDR3aa: CASSSGNTGELFF; CDR3nt: TGTGCCAGCAGCTCCGGGAACACCGGGGAGCTGTTTTTT; d_gene: -; abundance: -; v_gene: TRBV5-5; j_gene: TRBJ2-2
CDR3aa: CASSPPWSRGSYDEQYF; CDR3nt: TGTGCCAGCAGCCCGCCTTGGAGTCGCGGGAGTTATGACGAGCAGTACTTC; d_gene: TRBD2; abundance: -; v_gene: TRBV7-9; j_gene: TRBJ2-7
CDR3aa: CASSRGTPTDTQYF; CDR3nt: TGTGCCAGCAGCCGCGGGACACCCACAGATACGCAGTATTTT; d_gene: -; abundance: -; v_gene: TRBV28; j_gene: TRBJ2-3
CDR3aa: CASSAGQGLKYEQFF; CDR3nt: TGTGCCAGCAGCGCGGGACAGGGTCTCAAATATGAGCAGTTCTTC; d_gene: TRBD1; abundance: -; v_gene: TRBV6-4; j_gene: TRBJ2-1
CDR3aa: CASSQNPRNGYTF; CDR3nt: TGTGCCAGCAGCCAAAACCCCCGGAATGGCTACACCTTC; d_gene: -; abundance: -; v_gene: TRBV11-3; j_gene: TRBJ1-2
CDR3aa: CASSFTATGLLHSYEQYF; CDR3nt: TGCGCCAGCAGCTTTACCGCGACAGGCCTCCTCCATTCCTACGAGCAGTACTTC; d_gene: -; abundance: once; v_gene: TRBV5-1; j_gene: TRBJ2-7
CDR3aa: CASSLGGQENEKLFF; CDR3nt: TGTGCCAGCAGCTTAGGCGGGCAGGAGAATGAAAAACTGTTTTTT; d_gene: -; abundance: -; v_gene: TRBV11-3; j_gene: TRBJ1-4
CDR3aa: CASSELAGGEQFF; CDR3nt: TGCGCCAGCAGTGAATTAGCGGGGGGGGAGCAGTTCTTC; d_gene: TRBD2; abundance: -; v_gene: TRBV10-1; j_gene: TRBJ2-1
CDR3aa: CASGRGTGDEQYF; CDR3nt: TGTGCCAGTGGGAGAGGGACAGGGGACGAGCAGTACTTC; d_gene: TRBD1; abundance: -; v_gene: TRBV2; j_gene: TRBJ2-7
CDR3aa: CASSQVRGRENSPLHF; CDR3nt: TGCGCCAGCAGCCAAGTCCGGGGCAGGGAGAATTCACCCCTCCACTTT; d_gene: -; abundance: -; v_gene: TRBV4-1; j_gene: TRBJ1-6
CDR3aa: CASSPRQGIDTEAFF; CDR3nt: TGTGCCAGCTCACCAAGACAGGGGATTGACACTGAAGCTTTCTTT; d_gene: TRBD1; abundance: -; v_gene: TRBV18; j_gene: TRBJ1-1
CDR3aa: CASSSESIYNSPLHF; CDR3nt: TGTGCCAGCAGTTCGGAATCGATATATAATTCACCCCTCCACTTT; d_gene: -; abundance: few; v_gene: TRBV7-9; j_gene: TRBJ1-6
CDR3aa: CASSFGRGRNQPQHF; CDR3nt: TGTGCCAGCAGTTTTGGCAGGGGCCGTAATCAGCCCCAGCATTTT; d_gene: -; abundance: -; v_gene: TRBV27; j_gene: TRBJ1-5
CDR3aa: CASSQGGEGPSTDTQYF; CDR3nt: TGTGCCAGCAGCCAAGGGGGGGAGGGGCCTAGCACAGATACGCAGTATTTT; d_gene: TRBD2; abundance: -; v_gene: TRBV14; j_gene: TRBJ2-3
CDR3aa: CASSLYRGDTGELFF; CDR3nt: TGCGCCAGCAGCTTGTACAGGGGGGACACCGGGGAGCTGTTTTTT; d_gene: TRBD1; abundance: -; v_gene: TRBV5-1; j_gene: TRBJ2-2
CDR3aa: CASSQGGTGDYEQYF; CDR3nt: TGTGCCAGCAGCCAAGGTGGGACAGGGGACTACGAGCAGTACTTC; d_gene: TRBD1; abundance: -; v_gene: TRBV4-2; j_gene: TRBJ2-7
CDR3aa: CSVEPAGGRTGELFF; CDR3nt: TGCAGCGTTGAACCAGCGGGGGGGCGGACCGGGGAGCTGTTTTTT; d_gene: TRBD2; abundance: once; v_gene: TRBV29-1; j_gene: TRBJ2-2
CDR3aa: CASSVQGMRSTEKLFF; CDR3nt: TGTGCCAGCAGTGTTCAGGGGATGAGGTCCACTGAAAAACTGTTTTTT; d_gene: -; abundance: -; v_gene: TRBV2; j_gene: TRBJ1-4
CDR3aa: CASRTNFDSHEAFF; CDR3nt: TGTGCCAGCAGAACGAACTTCGACAGTCACGAAGCTTTCTTT; d_gene: -; abundance: -; v_gene: TRBV6-6; j_gene: TRBJ1-1
CDR3aa: CASSQVQGLATGEQYF; CDR3nt: TGTGCCAGCAGCCAAGTTCAGGGACTAGCGACAGGGGAGCAGTACTTC; d_gene: TRBD2; abundance: once; v_gene: TRBV4-2; j_gene: TRBJ2-7
CDR3aa: CASSLNAAGAGETQYF; CDR3nt: TGTGCCAGCAGCTTAAACGCCGCCGGGGCCGGAGAGACCCAGTACTTC; d_gene: -; abundance: -; v_gene: TRBV7-3; j_gene: TRBJ2-5
CDR3aa: CASSLEGPTEAFF; CDR3nt: TGTGCCAGCAGCTTAGAGGGTCCCACTGAAGCTTTCTTT; d_gene: -; abundance: -; v_gene: TRBV7-9; j_gene: TRBJ1-1
CDR3aa: CASSSPGLASSDTQYF; CDR3nt: TGTGCCAGCAGTTCCCCGGGACTAGCGAGTTCAGATACGCAGTATTTT; d_gene: TRBD2; abundance: -; v_gene: TRBV6-6; j_gene: TRBJ2-3
CDR3aa: CASSQRPEKLFF; CDR3nt: TGTGCCAGCAGCCAGCGGCCTGAAAAACTGTTTTTT; d_gene: -; abundance: -; v_gene: TRBV11-3; j_gene: TRBJ1-4
CDR3aa: CASSLGQLNEKLFF; CDR3nt: TGTGCCAGCAGCTTGGGACAGCTTAATGAAAAACTGTTTTTT; d_gene: TRBD1; abundance: -; v_gene: TRBV7-9; j_gene: TRBJ1-4
CDR3aa: CASSDVGGWVAKNIQYF; CDR3nt: TGTGCCAGCAGTGACGTGGGGGGATGGGTAGCCAAAAACATTCAGTACTTC; d_gene: -; abundance: -; v_gene: TRBV2; j_gene: TRBJ2-4
CDR3aa: CASSSWESVGNEKLFF; CDR3nt: TGTGCCAGCAGCTCTTGGGAGAGTGTGGGGAATGAAAAACTGTTTTTT; d_gene: -; abundance: once; v_gene: TRBV11-2; j_gene: TRBJ1-4
CDR3aa: CASSLGEEGLDEQYF; CDR3nt: TGCGCCAGCAGCTTAGGCGAAGAGGGGCTCGACGAGCAGTACTTC; d_gene: -; abundance: -; v_gene: TRBV5-1; j_gene: TRBJ2-7
CDR3aa: CASSLDPFSYGYTF; CDR3nt: TGTGCCAGCAGCTTAGACCCATTCAGCTATGGCTACACCTTC; d_gene: -; abundance: -; v_gene: TRBV7-2; j_gene: TRBJ1-2
CDR3aa: CACDRGIGTEAFF; CDR3nt: TGTGCCTGTGACAGGGGAATAGGCACTGAAGCTTTCTTT; d_gene: TRBD1; abundance: medium-sized; v_gene: TRBV30; j_gene: TRBJ1-1
CDR3aa: CASSYGTRRNTEAFF; CDR3nt: TGTGCCAGCAGTTACGGGACAAGGAGGAACACTGAAGCTTTCTTT; d_gene: -; abundance: -; v_gene: TRBV6-6; j_gene: TRBJ1-1
CDR3aa: CASSLVGGVLDTEAFF; CDR3nt: TGCGCCAGCAGCTTGGTTGGGGGCGTTTTGGACACTGAAGCTTTCTTT; d_gene: -; abundance: -; v_gene: TRBV5-1; j_gene: TRBJ1-1
CDR3aa: CASSSEPGPPGNEQFF; CDR3nt: TGTGCCAGCAGCTCAGAACCGGGACCCCCGGGCAATGAGCAGTTCTTC; d_gene: -; abundance: -; v_gene: TRBV11-3; j_gene: TRBJ2-1
CDR3aa: CASSRLSPPDTQYF; CDR3nt: TGTGCCAGCTCCCGCTTGTCCCCCCCAGATACGCAGTATTTT; d_gene: -; abundance: -; v_gene: TRBV18; j_gene: TRBJ2-3
CDR3aa: CATSRLGGTKAYNEQFF; CDR3nt: TGTGCCACCAGCAGATTAGGAGGGACCAAAGCCTACAATGAGCAGTTCTTC; d_gene: -; abundance: -; v_gene: TRBV15; j_gene: TRBJ2-1
CDR3aa: CASSLPQGSSYEQYF; CDR3nt: TGTGCCAGCAGTTTACCGCAAGGGAGCTCCTACGAGCAGTACTTC; d_gene: -; abundance: -; v_gene: TRBV28; j_gene: TRBJ2-7
CDR3aa: CASSPEEGANYGYTF; CDR3nt: TGTGCCAGCAGCCCTGAAGAGGGGGCCAACTATGGCTACACCTTC; d_gene: TRBD1; abundance: -; v_gene: TRBV5-8; j_gene: TRBJ1-2
CDR3aa: CASSSAGQIYGYTF; CDR3nt: TGTGCCAGCAGTTCAGCCGGACAGATCTATGGCTACACCTTC; d_gene: -; abundance: -; v_gene: TRBV28; j_gene: TRBJ1-2
CDR3aa: CASSSSGRVREQYF; CDR3nt: TGTGCCAGCAGCTCCAGCGGGAGGGTGCGCGAGCAGTACTTC; d_gene: TRBD2; abundance: -; v_gene: TRBV7-9; j_gene: TRBJ2-7